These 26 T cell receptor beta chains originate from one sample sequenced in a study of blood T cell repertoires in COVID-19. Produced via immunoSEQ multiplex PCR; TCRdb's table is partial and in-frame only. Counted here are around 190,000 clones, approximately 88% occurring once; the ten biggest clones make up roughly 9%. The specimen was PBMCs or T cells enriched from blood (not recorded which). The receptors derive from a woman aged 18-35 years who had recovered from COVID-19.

This CDR3 reads CASSRGQGYYNSPLHF. The CDR3 DNA reads TGTGCCAGCTCACGGGGACAGGGGTACTATAATTCACCCCTCCACTTT. The chain has TRBV18 and TRBJ1-6, with 10 positions matching TRBD1. V trimming: 4 bases; J trimming: 3 bases; junction bases outside the gene matches: 3. The germline V gene encodes CDR1 KGHSH and CDR2 LQKENI. This CDR3 comprises 16 residues.

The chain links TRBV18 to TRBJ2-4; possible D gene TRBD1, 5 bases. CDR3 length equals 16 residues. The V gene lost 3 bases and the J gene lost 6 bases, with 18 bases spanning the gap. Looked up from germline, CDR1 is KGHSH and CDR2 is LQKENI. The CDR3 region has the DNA TGTGCCAGCTCACCCCTTAGGGCAGCTAGGGGAAACATTCAGTACTTC. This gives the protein CASSPLRAARGNIQYF.

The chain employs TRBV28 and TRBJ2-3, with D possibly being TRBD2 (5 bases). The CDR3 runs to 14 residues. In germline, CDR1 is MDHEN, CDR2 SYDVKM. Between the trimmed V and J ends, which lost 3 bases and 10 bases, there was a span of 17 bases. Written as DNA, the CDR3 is TGTGCCAGCAGTTTCGGGGTAGCCCTCGGGTCGCAGTATTTT. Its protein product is CASSFGVALGSQYF.

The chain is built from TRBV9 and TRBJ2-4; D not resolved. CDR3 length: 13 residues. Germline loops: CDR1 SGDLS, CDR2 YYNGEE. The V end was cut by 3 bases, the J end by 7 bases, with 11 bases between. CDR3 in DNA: TGTGCCAGCAGCGGGCCCCGTGTCAACATTCAGTACTTC. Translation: CASSGPRVNIQYF.

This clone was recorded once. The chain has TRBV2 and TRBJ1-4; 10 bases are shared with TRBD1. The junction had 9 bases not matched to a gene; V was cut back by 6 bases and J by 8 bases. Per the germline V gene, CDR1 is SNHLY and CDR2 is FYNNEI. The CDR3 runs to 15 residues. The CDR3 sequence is CASRPRTGGREKLFF. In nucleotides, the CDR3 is TGTGCCAGCAGACCGAGGACAGGGGGTCGCGAAAAACTGTTTTTT.

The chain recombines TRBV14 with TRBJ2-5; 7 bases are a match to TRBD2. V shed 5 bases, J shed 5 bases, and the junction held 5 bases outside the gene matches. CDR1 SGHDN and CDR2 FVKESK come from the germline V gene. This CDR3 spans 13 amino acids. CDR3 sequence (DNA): TGTGCCAGCAGCTTAACTAGCGCCGAGACCCAGTACTTC. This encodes CASSLTSAETQYF.

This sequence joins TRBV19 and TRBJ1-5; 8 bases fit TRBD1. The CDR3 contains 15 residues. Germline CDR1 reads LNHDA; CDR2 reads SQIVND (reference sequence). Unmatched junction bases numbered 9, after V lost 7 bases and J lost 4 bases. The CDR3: CASMPPGGANQPQHF. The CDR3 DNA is TGTGCCAGTATGCCGCCAGGGGGCGCGAATCAGCCCCAGCATTTT.

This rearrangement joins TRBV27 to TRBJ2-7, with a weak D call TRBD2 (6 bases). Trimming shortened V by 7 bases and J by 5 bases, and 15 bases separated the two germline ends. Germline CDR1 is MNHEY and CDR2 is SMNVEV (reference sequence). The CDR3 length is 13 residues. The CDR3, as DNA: TGTGCCAGCAAGGCCCGGGGGTCCAACGAGCAGTACTTC. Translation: CASKARGSNEQYF.

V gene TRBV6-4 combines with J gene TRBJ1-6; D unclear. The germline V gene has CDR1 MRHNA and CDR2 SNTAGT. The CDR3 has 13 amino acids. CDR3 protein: CASSSSGSSPLHF. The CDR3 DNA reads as TGTGCTTCCAGCAGTTCGGGGAGTTCACCCCTCCACTTT.

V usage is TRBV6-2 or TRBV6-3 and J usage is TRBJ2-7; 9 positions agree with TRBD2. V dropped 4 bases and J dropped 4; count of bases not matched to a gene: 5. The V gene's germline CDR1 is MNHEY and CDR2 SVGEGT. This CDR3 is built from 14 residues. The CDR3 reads CASSLAGEGYEQYF. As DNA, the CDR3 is TGTGCCAGCAGTTTAGCGGGAGAGGGGTACGAGCAGTACTTC.

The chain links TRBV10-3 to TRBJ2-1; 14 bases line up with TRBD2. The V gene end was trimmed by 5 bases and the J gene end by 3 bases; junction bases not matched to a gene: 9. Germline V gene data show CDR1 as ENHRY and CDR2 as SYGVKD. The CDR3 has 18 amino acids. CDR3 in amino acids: CAISTGLAGVEDYNEQFF. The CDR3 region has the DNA TGTGCCATCAGTACGGGACTAGCGGGGGTCGAGGACTACAATGAGCAGTTCTTC.

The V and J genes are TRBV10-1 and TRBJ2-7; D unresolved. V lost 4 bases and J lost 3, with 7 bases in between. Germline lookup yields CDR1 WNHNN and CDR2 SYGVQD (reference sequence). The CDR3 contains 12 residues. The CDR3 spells CASSAHLYEQYF. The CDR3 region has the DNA TGCGCCAGCAGTGCACATCTCTACGAGCAGTACTTC.

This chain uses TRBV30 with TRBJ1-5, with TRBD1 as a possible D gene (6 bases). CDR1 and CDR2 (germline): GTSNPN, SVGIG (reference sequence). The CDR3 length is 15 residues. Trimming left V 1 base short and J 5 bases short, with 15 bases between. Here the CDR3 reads CAWSEGSGGHQPQHF. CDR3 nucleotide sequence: TGTGCCTGGAGTGAAGGCAGCGGGGGCCATCAGCCCCAGCATTTT.

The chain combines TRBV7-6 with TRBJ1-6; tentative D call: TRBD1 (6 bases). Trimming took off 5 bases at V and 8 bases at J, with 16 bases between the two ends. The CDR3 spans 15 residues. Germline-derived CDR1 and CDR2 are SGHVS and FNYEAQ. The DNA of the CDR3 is TGTGCCAGCAGCCCCGCGAGGACAGTCGATTCACCCCTCCACTTT. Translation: CASSPARTVDSPLHF.

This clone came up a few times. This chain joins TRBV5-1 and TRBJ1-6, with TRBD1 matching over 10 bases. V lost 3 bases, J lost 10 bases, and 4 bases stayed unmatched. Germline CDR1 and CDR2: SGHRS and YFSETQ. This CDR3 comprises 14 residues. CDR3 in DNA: TGCGCCAGCAGCTGGGACAGGGGTGGATCACCCCTCCACTTT. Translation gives CASSWDRGGSPLHF. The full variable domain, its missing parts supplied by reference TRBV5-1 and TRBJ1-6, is KAGVTQTPRYLIKTRGQQVTLSCSPISGHRSVSWYQQTPGQGLQFLFEYFSETQRNKGNFPGRFSGRQFSNSRSEMNVSTLELGDSALYLCASSWDRGGSPLHFGNGTRLTVT.

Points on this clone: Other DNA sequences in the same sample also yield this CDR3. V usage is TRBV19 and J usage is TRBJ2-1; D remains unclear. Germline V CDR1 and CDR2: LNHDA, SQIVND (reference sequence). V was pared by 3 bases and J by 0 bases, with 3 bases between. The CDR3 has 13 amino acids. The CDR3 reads CASSISSYNEQFF. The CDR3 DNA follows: TGTGCCAGTAGTATTAGCTCCTACAATGAGCAGTTCTTC.

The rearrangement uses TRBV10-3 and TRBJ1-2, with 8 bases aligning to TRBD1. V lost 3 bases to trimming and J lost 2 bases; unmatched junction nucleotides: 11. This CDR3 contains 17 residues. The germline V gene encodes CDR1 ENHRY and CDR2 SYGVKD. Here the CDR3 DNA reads TGTGCCATCAGTGATATGGGGACAGGTGCCAGGAACTATGGCTACACCTTC. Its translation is CAISDMGTGARNYGYTF.

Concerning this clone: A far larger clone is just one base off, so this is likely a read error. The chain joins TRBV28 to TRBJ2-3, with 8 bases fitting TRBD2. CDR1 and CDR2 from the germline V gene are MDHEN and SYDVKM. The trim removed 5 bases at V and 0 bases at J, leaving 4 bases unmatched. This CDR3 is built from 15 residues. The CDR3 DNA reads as TGTGCCAGCAGTCCCCCTAGCGGGAGCACAGATACGCAGTATTTT. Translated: CASSPPSGSTDTQYF.

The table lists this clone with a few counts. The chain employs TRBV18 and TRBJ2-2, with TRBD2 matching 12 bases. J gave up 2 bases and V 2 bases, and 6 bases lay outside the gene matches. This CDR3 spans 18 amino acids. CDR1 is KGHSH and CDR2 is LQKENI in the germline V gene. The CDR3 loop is CASSPILAGGPNTGELFF. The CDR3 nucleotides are TGTGCCAGCTCACCAATACTAGCGGGAGGTCCTAACACCGGGGAGCTGTTTTTT.

This CDR3 is CASSNAPSGLQDYEQYF. Here the CDR3 DNA reads TGTGCCAGCAGCAACGCCCCGTCCGGTCTTCAGGACTACGAGCAGTACTTC. J is TRBJ2-7 and V is TRBV21-1; the D call TRBD1 from the table was never checked on the DNA. TRBV21-1 is shown as a pseudogene. The CDR3 is 17 amino acids.

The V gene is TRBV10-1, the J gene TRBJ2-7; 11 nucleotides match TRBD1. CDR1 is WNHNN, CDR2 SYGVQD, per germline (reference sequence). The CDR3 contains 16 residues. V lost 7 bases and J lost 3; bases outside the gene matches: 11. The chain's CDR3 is CASTTDRGRLYYEQYF. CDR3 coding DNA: TGCGCCAGCACGACGGACAGGGGGCGACTTTACTACGAGCAGTACTTC.

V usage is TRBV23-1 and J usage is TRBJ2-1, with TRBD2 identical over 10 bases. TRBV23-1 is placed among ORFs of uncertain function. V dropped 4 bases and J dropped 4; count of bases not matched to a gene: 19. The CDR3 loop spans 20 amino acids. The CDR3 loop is CASSRWGHHPSGRRYNEQFF. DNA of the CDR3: TGCGCCAGCAGTCGGTGGGGGCACCACCCTAGCGGGAGAAGGTACAATGAGCAGTTCTTC.

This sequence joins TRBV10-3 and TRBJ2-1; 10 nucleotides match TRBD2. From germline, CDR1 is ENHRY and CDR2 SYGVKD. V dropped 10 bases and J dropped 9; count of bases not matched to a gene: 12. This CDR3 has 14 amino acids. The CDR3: CATLEGTSAIEQFF. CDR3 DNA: TGTGCCACCCTAGAGGGGACTAGCGCAATTGAGCAGTTCTTC.

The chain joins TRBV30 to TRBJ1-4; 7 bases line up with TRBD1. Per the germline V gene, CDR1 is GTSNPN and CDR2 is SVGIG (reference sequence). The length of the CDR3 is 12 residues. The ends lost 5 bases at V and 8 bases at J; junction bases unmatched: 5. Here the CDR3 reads CAWSGGGEKLFF. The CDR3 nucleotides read TGTGCCTGGTCAGGGGGTGGCGAAAAACTGTTTTTT.

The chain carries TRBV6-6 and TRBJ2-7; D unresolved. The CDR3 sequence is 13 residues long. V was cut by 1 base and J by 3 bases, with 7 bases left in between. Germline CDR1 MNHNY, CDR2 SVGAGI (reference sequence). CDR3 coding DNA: TGTGCCAGCAGTTACTTGTTTAACTACGAGCAGTACTTC. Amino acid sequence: CASSYLFNYEQYF.

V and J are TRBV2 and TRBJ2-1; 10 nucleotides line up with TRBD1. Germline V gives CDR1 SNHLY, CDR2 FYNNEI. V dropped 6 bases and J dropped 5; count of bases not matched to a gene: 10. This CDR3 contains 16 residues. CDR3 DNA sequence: TGTGCCAGCAGACCCCTGACAGGGGGCGCGGACAATGAGCAGTTCTTC. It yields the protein CASRPLTGGADNEQFF.